A selection of T cell receptor beta chains follows, all from one sample in a study of blood T cell repertoires in COVID-19. Assay used: immunoSEQ multiplex PCR; TCRdb lists only in-frame clones, some missing. The sample contains more than 400,000 clones, 90% of which appear only once. Sequencing used PBMCs or T cells enriched from blood (not recorded which). The receptors here all came from a man between 18 and 29 years old who had recovered from COVID-19. CDR3s include the opening cysteine and the closing phenylalanine or tryptophan.

v_gene	j_gene	CDR3aa
TRBV15	TRBJ2-3	CATSRGVSTPKDTQYF
TRBV11-2	TRBJ1-2	CASSLGFSGNGYTF
TRBV29-1	TRBJ1-4	CSGSYRRDGEKLFF
TRBV28	TRBJ1-2	CASSTNRAWGYTF
TRBV10-3	TRBJ1-2	CAISDSGQGNYGYTF
TRBV9	TRBJ1-2	CASSPQGTNYGYTF
TRBV24-1	TRBJ1-4	CATSAFSDRAEKLFF
TRBV5-1	TRBJ1-1	CASSLVPPGQANTEAFF
TRBV24-1	TRBJ2-3	CATTTGRRGGTQYF
TRBV10-3	TRBJ1-2	CAIGGQGNGYTF